Listed here are 7 T cell receptor beta chains from one sample, sequenced in a study of blood T cell repertoires in COVID-19. Assay used: immunoSEQ multiplex PCR; TCRdb lists only in-frame clones, some missing. The sample gives around 230,000 clones, 75% to 90% of which show up once; about 27% is in the top ten. Sequencing was performed on peripheral blood. The receptor set was obtained from a man aged 35 to 55 with acute or convalescent COVID-19.

This clone was observed once. This sequence joins TRBV5-4 and TRBJ1-2; TRBD1 is a possible D gene (6 bases). The CDR3 has 15 amino acids. V was clipped by 0 bases and J by 7 bases, with 16 bases between them. Germline values: CDR1 SGHNT, CDR2 YYREEE (reference sequence). CDR3 region: CASSLDGRGFAGYTF. CDR3 sequence (DNA): TGTGCCAGCAGCTTGGATGGCAGGGGTTTCGCTGGCTACACCTTC.

This clone was recorded at least ten times. V usage is TRBV15 and J usage is TRBJ1-5, with D possibly TRBD1 on 5 matching bases. Germline assignment: CDR1 LNHNV and CDR2 YYDKDF (reference sequence). The V gene lost 0 bases and the J gene lost 3 bases, with 18 bases spanning the gap. The CDR3 has 18 residues. The CDR3 loop is CATSRDKRGRWDNQPQHF. The CDR3 region has the DNA TGTGCCACCAGCAGAGATAAAAGGGGAAGGTGGGACAATCAGCCCCAGCATTTT.

The genes are TRBV27 and TRBJ2-7, with D possibly being TRBD1 (6 bases). The CDR3 contains 16 residues. The germline V gene has CDR1 MNHEY and CDR2 SMNVEV (reference sequence). With 3 bases removed from V and 0 bases from J, the gap between germline ends came to 15 bases. Here the CDR3 reads CASSLTGRGASYEQYF. The CDR3 DNA reads TGTGCCAGCAGTTTGACGGGCAGGGGAGCCTCCTACGAGCAGTACTTC.

In its sample, this clone was seen a few times. The J gene is TRBJ1-2, the V gene TRBV10-3, with D tentatively TRBD1 (5 bases). The CDR3 length is 14 residues. V lost 4 bases, J lost 2 bases, and 11 bases lay in between. Per the germline V gene, CDR1 is ENHRY and CDR2 is SYGVKD. The CDR3 sequence: CAISGRDTNYGYTF. CDR3 DNA: TGTGCCATCAGTGGCAGGGATACCAACTATGGCTACACCTTC.

This chain links TRBV12-3 or TRBV12-4 with TRBJ1-6, with TRBD1 identical over 9 bases. The CDR3 runs to 13 residues. V lost 8 bases to trimming and J lost 7 bases; unmatched junction nucleotides: 3. The chain's CDR3 is CASGTGLNSPLHF. CDR3 coding DNA: TGTGCCAGCGGGACAGGGCTCAATTCACCCCTCCACTTT.

The chain combines TRBV5-4 with TRBJ2-7; 10 bases agree with TRBD2. This CDR3 comprises 15 residues. CDR1 and CDR2 (germline): SGHNT, YYREEE (reference sequence). V lost 1 base, J lost 3 bases, and 4 bases stayed unmatched. The CDR3 here is CASSLSGRVNYEQYF. The CDR3 DNA sequence: TGTGCCAGCAGCTTGAGCGGGAGGGTAAACTACGAGCAGTACTTC.

The rearrangement links TRBV23-1 to TRBJ2-1, with 8 bases that match TRBD2. TRBV23-1 is treated as an ORF (open reading frame) with a function not yet certain. The V segment lost 6 bases and the J segment 6 bases; nucleotides outside the gene matches: 16. CDR3 length equals 17 residues. The CDR3 DNA sequence: TGCGCCAGCAGCCCGGTAGCGGGGTTCCCTGATTTCAATGAGCAGTTCTTC. It translates to CASSPVAGFPDFNEQFF.